The clone carrying this T cell receptor beta chain has only a few counts. This sample is part of a study of blood T cells in healthy people across ages. The V end lost 3 bases, the J end lost 7 bases, and 12 bases lay between the germline ends. The length of the CDR3 is 13 residues. The germline V gene encodes CDR1 SGHTA and CDR2 FQGNSA. A sample-barcoded 5' primer and a J-beta primer mix were used in a second PCR of roughly 7 to 12 cycles. TCRdb redid the calling of the 5' RACE reads with MiXCR, one entry per CDR3 protein. The sample includes about 930,000 distinct CDR3 sequences, around 29% of them seen just once. These same records also appear under a second study, on T cells of mothers and their children.

The sequenced sample was blood. The TCR comes from a woman aged 35 to 49 in good health. The V call is TRBV7-2, the J call TRBJ1-2; D remains unclear. CDR3 coding DNA: TGTGCCAGCAGCTTCGGCAGTGTTGGTGGCTACACCTTC. It specifies CASSFGSVGGYTF.